Included here is one T cell receptor (beta chain) sequence, with context. This CDR3 region has 14 residues. Germline CDR1 and CDR2: DFQATT and SNEGSKA (reference sequence). The ends were cut back, 3 bases at V and 0 bases at J, with 12 bases in the middle. Together with a sample-barcoded 5' primer, a J-beta primer mix was included in a second PCR lasting about 6 to 11 cycles. TCRdb recomputed calls from the 5' RACE reads with MiXCR, one row per CDR3 protein. The sample shows around 1,600,000 distinct CDR3 sequences, about 45% of them seen only once. The data were obtained in a study of blood T cells in healthy people across ages.

J is TRBJ2-7 and V is TRBV20-1; perhaps D is TRBD1 or TRBD2 (5 bases each). This TCR was recovered from a woman aged 18-29 years in good health. Sequenced sample: blood. The CDR3 nucleotides read TGCAGTGCTAGTGTCGGGGCGGTCTCCTACGAGCAGTACTTC. Amino acid sequence: CSASVGAVSYEQYF.